The clone carrying this T cell receptor beta chain was detected ten times or more. The sample belongs to a study of CD8 T cells in ankylosing spondylitis. TCRdb passed the 5' RACE reads through MiXCR, listing each CDR3 protein once. The sample has 45,000 to 60,000 distinct CDR3 sequences; approximately 7.4% are singletons. The clonotype originates from a female donor with ankylosing spondylitis or in good health (not recorded which). Specimen: blood, either unsorted or a sorted T cell fraction (not recorded which).

CDR3 loop: CASSLASWGNEQFF. The CDR3 bases are TGTGCCAGCAGCTTAGCGTCTTGGGGGAATGAGCAGTTCTTC. This rearrangement joins TRBV7-8 to TRBJ2-1; D might be TRBD1 or TRBD2, each matching 5 bases. Trimming shortened V by 0 bases and J by 7 bases, and 10 bases separated the two germline ends. This CDR3 spans 14 amino acids. Germline CDR1 and CDR2: SGHVS and FQNEAQ.